Given below is one TCR beta chain in context. Trimming removed 1 base from V and 5 bases from J, with 18 bases in between. Germline-derived CDR1 and CDR2 are SGHAT and FQNNGV. The CDR3 loop spans 16 amino acids. This record comes from a study of shared clonotypes between healthy human individuals. Naive-designated CD8 cells lacked CD45RO, were positively enriched for CCR7, and omitted terminally differentiated effector memory CD45RA+ cells. Some clones are missing from TCRdb's copy, which holds only in-frame ones; the method was immunoSEQ multiplex PCR. The table records approximately 2,000,000 clones, roughly 95% of them present only once.

The clonotype comes from a man aged 18 to 30 in good health. Some clones in this sample may be carry-over from other donors' samples. The rearrangement links TRBV11-2 to TRBJ2-7; possibly TRBD1 for D (5 bases). The sequenced sample consisted of naive CD8+ T cells from PBMCs. The DNA for the CDR3 is TGTGCCAGCAGCTTAGCCCGGGTGGGGCTAGTCCACGAGCAGTACTTC. Protein product: CASSLARVGLVHEQYF.